This record looks at one TCR beta chain sequence and its context. Sequenced by immunoSEQ multiplex PCR; TCRdb stores in-frame clones only, minus some. The top ten clones hold around 4% of a sample with approximately 32,000 clones, about four fifths of them seen once. The data are from a study of chemoradiotherapy in HPV16-positive cancers. This CDR3 is built from 15 residues. CDR1 SGDLS and CDR2 YYNGEE come from the germline V gene. V was trimmed by 3 bases and J by 7 bases, leaving 20 bases between them. This specimen was blood, taken from a patient who underwent chemoradiotherapy. The V and J genes are TRBV9 and TRBJ2-7, with a tentative D call TRBD2 (6 bases). The receptor was derived from a human donor with HPV-associated anogenital cancer. The CDR3 sequence is CASSANLGAAGEQYF. DNA for the CDR3: TGTGCCAGCAGCGCAAACCTTGGGGCCGCGGGGGAGCAGTACTTC.